The 25 T cell receptor beta chains below come from one sample, sequenced in a study of blood T cell repertoires in COVID-19. The method was immunoSEQ multiplex PCR; TCRdb's version includes in-frame clones alone and lacks a portion of them. The data show about 40,000 clones, about 90% seen once. The sequencing input was peripheral blood. The source is a woman aged 70-85 years with acute or convalescent COVID-19.

V gene TRBV5-8 combines with J gene TRBJ2-1; 9 bases map to TRBD2. Losses at the gene ends were 5 bases for V and 14 bases for J; bases not matched to a gene: 8. Germline V CDR1 and CDR2: SGHTS, YDEGEE. The CDR3 totals 12 residues. CDR3 loop: CASSSGLARKFF. The CDR3 nucleotides read TGTGCCAGCAGTTCCGGACTAGCGAGGAAGTTCTTC.

This clone is labeled medium-sized. The chain couples TRBV25-1 to TRBJ2-2; D is undetermined. V lost 1 base and J 0 bases, leaving 9 bases between the germline ends. Germline CDR1 MGHDK, CDR2 SYGVNS. The CDR3 loop spans 16 amino acids. The CDR3 loop reads CASSEWARANTGELFF. CDR3 sequence (DNA): TGTGCCAGCAGTGAATGGGCACGCGCGAACACCGGGGAGCTGTTTTTT.

V is TRBV19 and J is TRBJ2-2, with 8 bases identical to TRBD1. The CDR3 runs 15 residues. V lost 5 bases, J lost 6 bases, and 8 bases stayed unmatched. Germline V gives CDR1 LNHDA, CDR2 SQIVND (reference sequence). DNA for the CDR3: TGTGCCAGTAGTTTGTGGACAGGGCAATCCGGGGAGCTGTTTTTT. It specifies CASSLWTGQSGELFF.

This clone is termed medium-sized. V and J are TRBV29-1 and TRBJ1-5, with D perhaps matching TRBD1 (5 bases). The germline V gene has CDR1 SQVTM and CDR2 ANQGSEA. CDR3 length: 13 residues. V lost 6 bases and J 0 bases, leaving 9 bases between the germline ends. In nucleotides, the CDR3 is TGCAGCGTCCGACAGAGTAGCAATCAGCCCCAGCATTTT. Translated: CSVRQSSNQPQHF.

The genes are TRBV20-1 and TRBJ2-7; 8 positions agree with TRBD2. The CDR3 is 11 amino acids. The germline CDR1 and CDR2 sequences are DFQATT and SNEGSKA (reference sequence). Trimming cost V 4 bases and J 5 bases; bases outside gene matches: 1. The CDR3 DNA follows: TGCAGTGCTACTAGCGGGCACGAGCAGTACGTC. Amino acids: CSATSGHEQYV.

The rearrangement joins TRBV7-9 to TRBJ1-1, with D unresolved. The CDR3 contains 14 residues. Germline CDR1 is SEHNR and CDR2 is FQNEAQ (reference sequence). V was clipped by 3 bases and J by 1 base, with 9 bases between them. The DNA of the CDR3 is TGTGCCAGCAGCTTGAGGGATCCGAACACTGAAGCTTTCTTT. This codes for CASSLRDPNTEAFF.

The chain links TRBV4-3 to TRBJ2-1; D perhaps matches TRBD1 (5 bases). This CDR3 contains 14 residues. The ends were cut back, 0 bases at V and 5 bases at J, with 8 bases in the middle. Germline CDR1 reads LGHNA; CDR2 reads YSLEER. The CDR3 DNA reads TGCGCCAGCAGCCAAGAAACCAGGGACAATGAGCAGTTCTTC. It yields the protein CASSQETRDNEQFF.

This clone was counted only a few times. The V and J genes are TRBV4-3 and TRBJ1-2; D remains unclear. Trimming removed 4 bases from V and 4 bases from J, with 10 bases in between. This CDR3 is 13 amino acids long. Germline assignment: CDR1 LGHNA and CDR2 YSLEER. The CDR3 DNA is TGCGCCAGCAGCCCCCAGGTTGGCTATGGCTACACCTTC. Protein: CASSPQVGYGYTF.

The CDR3 nucleotides are TGTGCCAGCAGTTTTAAGGGGGCAGAGACCCAGTACTTC. This gives the protein CASSFKGAETQYF. The gene calls are TRBV12-3 or TRBV12-4 and TRBJ2-5, with TRBD1 matching over 7 bases. V was clipped by 3 bases and J by 4 bases; unmatched bases: 2. The CDR3 consists of 13 residues.

The chain combines TRBV24-1 with TRBJ2-1, with 10 nucleotides matching TRBD2. CDR1 and CDR2 from the germline V gene are KGHDR and SFDVKD. With V trimmed by 3 bases and J by 8 bases, 9 bases remained unmatched. The CDR3 covers 16 residues. The CDR3 here is CATSDDLAGVIDEQFF. In DNA form, the CDR3 reads TGTGCCACCAGTGATGATCTAGCGGGAGTGATCGATGAGCAGTTCTTC.

The chain couples TRBV9 to TRBJ2-1; D perhaps matches TRBD2 (6 bases). This CDR3 has 14 amino acids. Germline CDR1 is SGDLS and CDR2 is YYNGEE. V dropped 4 bases and J dropped 10 bases, with 18 bases sitting between them. CDR3 DNA: TGTGCCAGCAGCCCAGCCGGCGGGGTTTGGGAGCAGTTCTTC. Its protein product is CASSPAGGVWEQFF.

This chain connects TRBV6-5 to TRBJ2-3; a weak D match, TRBD2 (5 bases). The CDR3 length is 15 residues. Germline V gene lookup returns CDR1 MNHEY and CDR2 SVGAGI. V was cut by 7 bases and J by 4 bases, with 18 bases left in between. The CDR3 spells CASTSPGKSPDTQYF. The CDR3 nucleotides read TGTGCCAGCACCTCTCCGGGGAAATCCCCAGATACGCAGTATTTT.

V and J are TRBV4-3 and TRBJ2-3, with TRBD2 as a possible D gene (6 bases). This CDR3 has 16 amino acids. Germline values: CDR1 LGHNA, CDR2 YSLEER. The V end lost 0 bases, the J end lost 2 bases, and 12 bases lay between the germline ends. CDR3 loop: CASSQDRDLPTDTQYF. Here the CDR3 DNA reads TGCGCCAGCAGCCAAGACCGGGACTTACCCACAGATACGCAGTATTTT.

This chain links TRBV12-3 or TRBV12-4 with TRBJ2-6; D possibly corresponds to TRBD1 (5 bases). V was shortened by 8 bases and J by 4 bases, with 9 bases between the two germline ends. This CDR3 region has 13 residues. DNA of the CDR3: TGTGCCAGCCGAAGGGGAGGGGCCAACGTCCTGACTTTC. Translated, it gives CASRRGGANVLTF.

The chain recombines TRBV7-9 with TRBJ2-7; TRBD2 agrees at 7 bases. Germline CDR1 SEHNR, CDR2 FQNEAQ (reference sequence). CDR3 length: 13 residues. The CDR3 nucleotides read TGTGCCAGCAGTTTTGAAGGGAGGGGCGTCAGGACCGTC. This gives the protein CASSFEGRGVRTV.

The gene calls are TRBV27 and TRBJ2-7; 10 bases line up with TRBD1. The CDR3 consists of 15 residues. The trim removed 6 bases at V and 4 bases at J, leaving 9 bases unmatched. Germline V CDR1 and CDR2: MNHEY, SMNVEV (reference sequence). As DNA, the CDR3 is TGTGCCAGCAGAAACCGGGACAGGGGTTTTTACGAGCAGTACGTC. It translates to CASRNRDRGFYEQYV.

V gene TRBV11-3 combines with J gene TRBJ2-3, with 7 bases fitting TRBD2. The V segment lost 3 bases and the J segment 3 bases; nucleotides outside the gene matches: 3. CDR3 length equals 14 residues. In germline, CDR1 is SGHNT, CDR2 YENEEA. CDR3 loop: CASSFGLGTDTQYF. The CDR3 region has the DNA TGTGCCAGCAGCTTCGGACTAGGTACAGATACGCAGTATTTT. Full variable domain (missing parts from reference TRBV11-3 and TRBJ2-3): EAGVVQSPRYKIIEKKQPVAFWCNPISGHNTLYWYLQNLGQGPELLIRYENEEAVDDSQLPKDRFSAERLKGVDSTLKIQPAELGDSAVYLCASSFGLGTDTQYFGPGTRLTVL.

V usage is TRBV4-3 and J usage is TRBJ1-2; D perhaps matches TRBD1 (6 bases). Germline V gene lookup returns CDR1 LGHNA and CDR2 YSLEER. The CDR3 extends over 13 amino acids. The V end was cut by 4 bases, the J end by 2 bases, with 8 bases between. In DNA form, the CDR3 reads TGCGCCAGCAGCCCCGGACAGAACTATGGCTACACCTTC. This encodes CASSPGQNYGYTF.

J is TRBJ2-7 and V is TRBV28; 10 nucleotides line up with TRBD2. The CDR3 length is 14 residues. The ends lost 9 bases at V and 0 bases at J; junction bases unmatched: 5. The germline CDR1 and CDR2 sequences are MDHEN and SYDVKM. The CDR3 nucleotides read TGTGCCAGTGTAGCGGGGGGTCCCTCCTACGAGCAGTACGTC. Encoded protein: CASVAGGPSYEQYV.

This rearrangement joins TRBV20-1 to TRBJ2-1, with unresolved D. Germline CDR1 is DFQATT and CDR2 is SNEGSKA (reference sequence). This CDR3 spans 10 amino acids. The V gene lost 6 bases and the J gene lost 8 bases, with 8 bases spanning the gap. This CDR3 is CSALLYEQFF. Here the CDR3 DNA reads TGCAGTGCCCTACTCTATGAGCAGTTCTTC.

The chain joins TRBV7-9 to TRBJ2-2; TRBD1 matches at 8 bases. After removal of 3 bases from V and 1 base from J, the junction contained 4 bases not matched to a gene. The CDR3 loop spans 16 amino acids. Germline lookup yields CDR1 SEHNR and CDR2 FQNEAQ (reference sequence). This chain's CDR3 is CASSFSDRVNTGELFF. Here the CDR3 DNA reads TGTGCCAGCAGCTTTTCGGACAGGGTGAACACCGGGGAGCTGTTTTTT.

V gene TRBV5-6 combines with J gene TRBJ2-7; D ambiguous. The V end was cut by 0 bases, the J end by 2 bases, with 9 bases between. Germline CDR1 reads SGHDT; CDR2 reads YYEEEE. The CDR3 is 14 residues long. CDR3 sequence reads: CASSLARSPYEQYV. DNA of the CDR3: TGTGCCAGCAGCTTGGCTCGGAGCCCCTACGAGCAGTACGTC.

This sequence joins TRBV19 and TRBJ1-2, with D tentatively TRBD1 (6 bases). The germline V and J ends were trimmed by 2 bases and 1 base, with 14 bases remaining between them. The CDR3 runs 16 residues. Per the germline V gene, CDR1 is LNHDA and CDR2 is SQIVND (reference sequence). CDR3 in DNA: TGTGCCAGTAGTATAACCCGGACAGTGTTTAACTATGGCTACACCTTC. Protein sequence: CASSITRTVFNYGYTF.

The chain uses TRBV12-3 or TRBV12-4 and TRBJ2-1; tentatively, D is TRBD2 (6 bases). Trimming took 6 bases from V and 11 from J, leaving 14 bases between them. The CDR3 is made up of 12 amino acids. In DNA, the CDR3 is TGTGCCAGCAGATCGAGCGGGTCGCAGCAGTTCTTC. Its translation: CASRSSGSQQFF.

The genes are TRBV28 and TRBJ1-1, with unresolved D. This CDR3 region has 12 residues. Trimming stripped 5 bases from V and 11 bases from J, with 15 bases between. Per the germline V gene, CDR1 is MDHEN and CDR2 is SYDVKM. Here the CDR3 reads CASSIGPGKAFF. The CDR3 DNA is TGTGCCAGCAGTATCGGCCCGGGGAAGGCTTTCTTT.